This T cell receptor beta chain was retrieved from a study of cytomegalovirus exposure and HLA in healthy donors. Broader study findings: Productive status was seen about 87% or about 30% of the time for most TCR beta V segments in an earlier analysis. The investigators catalogued some 150 TCR beta chains as cytomegalovirus-associated. Upon later analysis, TCR association rates were observed to vary by HLA locus, being highest for DRB1 and lowest for HLA-C.

CDR3 length: 13 amino acids. Per germline, CDR1 SGHVS and CDR2 FNYEAQ. The V end lost 8 bases, the J end lost 3 bases, and 11 bases lay between the germline ends. A multiplex PCR was run with 60 Vbeta primers and 13 Jbeta primers. Method: immunoSEQ multiplex PCR; TCRdb's copy keeps in-frame clones and lacks some. The sample holds approximately 140,000 clones, 70% to 85% seen once. This clone was counted once. Its antigen is not identified. The origin of this receptor is a boy aged 2 to 10 in good health and CMV-seronegative. Material: PBMCs. The rearrangement joins TRBV7-6 to TRBJ2-1; D not resolved. This chain's CDR3 is CASAAFLYNEQFF. DNA of the CDR3: TGTGCCAGCGCGGCATTCCTCTACAATGAGCAGTTCTTC.